This T cell receptor (beta chain) was recorded in a study (dated by TCRdb to 2016 to 2017). Notes on this clonotype: Its specific antigen is unknown. No base qualities exist here, and no much larger clone lies one base off it.

Libraries were built with RT-PCR. The sample was run on an Illumina MiSeq. The public reads were reanalyzed by TCRdb: fastp trimming at Q25, MiXCR alignment, in-frame beta chains only. Identical CDR3 proteins give one entry, which carries the most common genes and DNA. This sample has about 680,000 distinct CDR3 sequences in its table, and 12% to 15% of those were observed once. Of the sample, roughly 3.6% falls within the top ten clones. The TCR sequence derives from a female donor in good health, serving as a healthy control. Input material: memory CD4+ T cells from blood.

CDR3 reads: CSARSRWWGLSQETQYF. The nucleotides are TGCAGTGCTAGATCCCGATGGTGGGGGTTGTCCCAAGAGACCCAGTACTTC. Here the chain combines TRBV20-1 and TRBJ2-5; the D gene may be TRBD1 or TRBD2, since each aligns over 5 bases. The CDR3 spans 17 residues, from the cysteine through the phenylalanine. Only the CDR3 region is kept as DNA, spanning 51 bases read in frame from base 1. V and J lose 2 bases and 1 base, and a span of 20 bases separates them. The germline V gene (reference sequence) yields DFQATT for CDR1 and SNEGSKA for CDR2.